What follows are 18 T cell receptor beta chains derived from one specimen sequenced in a study of CD8+ T cells in alopecia areata. The treatment was: oral pan-JAK inhibitor, 5-10 mg twice daily. After isolation, RNA underwent reverse transcription to generate cDNA as the sequencing template. Repertoires were generated with immunoSEQ multiplex PCR, while TCRdb's copy carries only in-frame clones and drops some. The table lists 150,000 to 200,000 clones, 55% to 70% of them singletons, with 3% to 3.5% in the top ten. This material consisted of CD4+ T cells sorted from blood, taken at week 4, from a patient treated with tofacitinib. The receptors come from a human donor with alopecia areata.

V usage is TRBV28 and J usage is TRBJ2-5; D perhaps matches TRBD1 (5 bases). Germline values: CDR1 MDHEN, CDR2 SYDVKM. Trimming stripped 2 bases from V and 0 bases from J, with 10 bases between. This CDR3 region has 15 residues. The CDR3 sequence is CASSLKGLYQETQYF. The CDR3 nucleotides are TGTGCCAGCAGTTTAAAGGGGCTATACCAAGAGACCCAGTACTTC. The full variable domain, completed using reference TRBV28 and TRBJ2-5, is DVKVTQSSRYLVKRTGEKVFLECVQDMDHENMFWYRQDPGLGLRLIYFSYDVKMKEKGDIPEGYSVSREKKERFSLILESASTNQTSMYLCASSLKGLYQETQYFGPGTRLLVL.

J is TRBJ1-6 and V is TRBV30; D gene ambiguous. The CDR3 extends over 14 amino acids. CDR1 and CDR2 (germline): GTSNPN, SVGIG (reference sequence). V gave up 0 bases and J gave up 8 bases, with 11 bases separating them. CDR3: CAWSVQRGYSPLHF. The CDR3 bases are TGTGCCTGGAGTGTACAAAGAGGTTATTCACCCCTCCACTTT.

The gene calls are TRBV29-1 and TRBJ2-7; D remains ambiguous. This CDR3 contains 12 residues. Germline V lookup: CDR1 SQVTM, CDR2 ANQGSEA. Trimming stripped 4 bases from V and 4 bases from J, with 11 bases between. Here the CDR3 reads CSVGPNRYEQYF. CDR3 DNA: TGCAGCGTTGGACCTAATCGGTACGAGCAGTACTTC.

The chain employs TRBV27 and TRBJ2-4; D is unresolved. V was shortened by 5 bases and J by 2 bases, with 10 bases between the two germline ends. The CDR3 totals 14 residues. The germline CDR1 and CDR2 sequences are MNHEY and SMNVEV (reference sequence). CDR3 sequence: CASSPSGTKNIQYF. The CDR3 DNA follows: TGTGCCAGCAGTCCTTCCGGCACCAAAAACATTCAGTACTTC.

The V call is TRBV4-1, the J call TRBJ2-7, with D uncertain. CDR1 is MGHRA and CDR2 is YSYEKL in the germline V gene. V lost 1 base to trimming and J lost 2 bases, with 15 bases between them. This CDR3 has 16 amino acids. DNA of the CDR3: TGCGCCAGCAGCCAAGGGCCAAGGACGAGCCCCTACGAGCAGTACTTC. Translated: CASSQGPRTSPYEQYF.

Notes on this clone: Other DNA sequences within the sample encode an identical CDR3. The genes are TRBV30 and TRBJ2-6; 7 bases align to TRBD1. The trim removed 2 bases at V and 0 bases at J, leaving 1 base unmatched. CDR1 and CDR2 from the germline V gene are GTSNPN and SVGIG (reference sequence). The CDR3 has 15 residues. CDR3 sequence (DNA): TGTGCCTGGAGTCCAGGGGGCTCTGGGGCCAACGTCCTGACTTTC. Residues: CAWSPGGSGANVLTF.

The sample holds a few counts of this clone. The rearrangement uses TRBV29-1 and TRBJ2-5; D remains unclear. V dropped 6 bases and J dropped 0 bases, with 14 bases sitting between them. Germline assignment: CDR1 SQVTM and CDR2 ANQGSEA. The CDR3 is made up of 14 amino acids. The CDR3 protein is CSVLRTDHQETQYF. In DNA, the CDR3 is TGCAGCGTGCTGCGGACCGATCACCAAGAGACCCAGTACTTC.

This clone appeared a few times. CDR3 bases: TGTGCCACCGGGAGTCAGGAGACCCAGTACTTC. Its protein product is CATGSQETQYF. V and J are TRBV2 and TRBJ2-5; maybe TRBD2 (6 bases). Trimming pared 10 bases from V and 5 bases from J, leaving 11 bases between. CDR3 length: 11 residues. Germline CDR1 is SNHLY and CDR2 is FYNNEI.

This clone was observed a few times. The chain recombines TRBV5-1 with TRBJ2-7; D unresolved. Germline V CDR1 and CDR2: SGHRS, YFSETQ. The length of the CDR3 is 14 residues. Trimming removed 3 bases from V and 1 base from J, with 11 bases in between. As DNA, the CDR3 is TGCGCCAGCAGCTACGACATAACATCCTACGAGCAGTACTTC. It specifies CASSYDITSYEQYF.

This chain uses TRBV7-8 with TRBJ1-1; TRBD1 is a possible D gene (6 bases). V lost 3 bases and J lost 0, with 14 bases in between. The length of the CDR3 is 16 residues. CDR1 and CDR2 (germline): SGHVS, FQNEAQ. The CDR3 DNA sequence: TGTGCCAGCAGCTTCAACAGGGCCCTAATGAACACTGAAGCTTTCTTT. This gives the protein CASSFNRALMNTEAFF.

The chain is built from TRBV30 and TRBJ1-6; D uncertain. Germline values: CDR1 GTSNPN, CDR2 SVGIG (reference sequence). CDR3 length: 12 amino acids. V lost 1 base, J lost 7 bases, and 5 bases lay in between. CDR3 bases: TGTGCCTGGAGTGGCTCCAATTCACCCCTCCACTTT. It translates to CAWSGSNSPLHF. The full variable domain, in which reference TRBV30 and TRBJ1-6 provide the parts outside the CDR3, is SQTIHQWPATLVQPVGSPLSLECTVEGTSNPNLYWYRQAAGRGLQLLFYSVGIGQISSEVPQNLSASRPQDRQFILSSKKLLLSDSGFYLCAWSGSNSPLHFGNGTRLTVT.

V and J are TRBV30 and TRBJ2-2; TRBD1 agrees at 7 bases. The length of the CDR3 is 13 residues. The trim removed 7 bases at V and 3 bases at J, leaving 5 bases unmatched. Germline V gene data show CDR1 as GTSNPN and CDR2 as SVGIG (reference sequence). CDR3 sequence: CASDRRHTGELFF. CDR3 in DNA: TGTGCCTCGGACAGGCGCCACACCGGGGAGCTGTTTTTT.

The rearrangement uses TRBV19 and TRBJ2-7, with a weak D call TRBD1 (6 bases). The V gene lost 5 bases and the J gene lost 4 bases, with 9 bases spanning the gap. The germline gives CDR1 LNHDA, CDR2 SQIVND (reference sequence). CDR3 length: 12 residues. The CDR3 protein is CASSQQGYEQYF. The CDR3, as DNA: TGTGCCAGTAGTCAACAGGGATACGAGCAGTACTTC.

The genes are TRBV5-6 and TRBJ1-5; tentative D call: TRBD1 (6 bases). This CDR3 region has 17 residues. The germline gives CDR1 SGHDT, CDR2 YYEEEE. V shed 3 bases and J shed 0 bases, with 16 bases lying between them. The CDR3 is CASSSAGTLYSNQPQHF. Here the CDR3 DNA reads TGTGCCAGCAGCTCGGCGGGGACACTGTATAGCAATCAGCCCCAGCATTTT.

This chain uses TRBV5-1 with TRBJ2-7; 7 bases match TRBD2. Germline values: CDR1 SGHRS, CDR2 YFSETQ. The ends lost 4 bases at V and 7 bases at J; junction bases unmatched: 2. This CDR3 is built from 11 residues. The CDR3 DNA reads TGCGCCAGCAGCCTGGGAGGGGAGCAGTACTTC. Residues: CASSLGGEQYF.

The rearrangement joins TRBV30 to TRBJ1-5, with unresolved D. From germline, CDR1 is GTSNPN and CDR2 SVGIG (reference sequence). The V and J ends lost 1 base and 0 bases respectively, with 16 bases between them. This CDR3 is built from 17 residues. In DNA form, the CDR3 reads TGTGCCTGGAGTGGCGCCCGGGGTCCGTATAGCAATCAGCCCCAGCATTTT. It codes for CAWSGARGPYSNQPQHF.

The V call is TRBV6-1, the J call TRBJ1-2, with unresolved D. The CDR3 has 15 residues. Per the germline V gene, CDR1 is MNHNS and CDR2 is SASEGT. V lost 1 base to trimming and J lost 0 bases, with 9 bases between them. DNA for the CDR3: TGTGCCAGCAGTGAAGAGGCCAGTTCTAACTATGGCTACACCTTC. Translating it yields CASSEEASSNYGYTF.

The rearrangement links TRBV4-2 to TRBJ2-6; unclear D gene. CDR1 is LGHNA, CDR2 YNFKEQ, per germline. The CDR3 is 12 residues long. V dropped 0 bases and J dropped 10 bases, with 4 bases sitting between them. The chain's CDR3 is CASSQDLNVLTF. The CDR3 nucleotides are TGTGCCAGCAGCCAAGACTTGAACGTCCTGACTTTC.